These 14 T cell receptor beta chains were all obtained from the same sample, sequenced in a study of blood T cell repertoires in COVID-19. Libraries were prepared by immunoSEQ multiplex PCR; TCRdb keeps only in-frame clonotypes and omits some of them. The repertoire holds 200,000 or so clones, with 80% to 90% as singletons. The sequencing sample was made of peripheral blood. The source is a man between 50 and 59 years old who had recovered from COVID-19.

The table lists this clone with a count of one. V and J are TRBV28 and TRBJ1-2; D might be TRBD1 (5 bases). Germline lookup yields CDR1 MDHEN and CDR2 SYDVKM. The CDR3 length is 12 residues. V shed 3 bases and J shed 3 bases, with 5 bases lying between them. CDR3: CASSFRDYGYTF. CDR3 DNA sequence: TGTGCCAGCAGTTTCAGGGACTATGGCTACACCTTC.

This clone was found once. The chain is built from TRBV4-2 and TRBJ1-2, with 9 bases matching TRBD1. CDR1 LGHNA and CDR2 YNFKEQ come from the germline V gene. The CDR3 spans 16 residues. Trimming at V came to 4 bases and at J to 2 bases, leaving 8 bases not matched to a gene. CDR3 sequence: CASSLITDRGNYGYTF. The CDR3 region has the DNA TGTGCCAGCAGCCTTATTACGGACAGGGGAAACTATGGCTACACCTTC.

This chain joins TRBV5-8 and TRBJ1-1; no firm D call. This CDR3 region has 16 residues. Trimming cost V 6 bases and J 2 bases, with 20 bases left between them. Germline V gene data show CDR1 as SGHTS and CDR2 as YDEGEE. In nucleotides, the CDR3 is TGTGCCAGCAACATCGGTCCCAGACGACTAAACACTGAAGCTTTCTTT. It yields the protein CASNIGPRRLNTEAFF.

The V call is TRBV18, the J call TRBJ1-6; a weak D match, TRBD1 (6 bases). V dropped 6 bases and J dropped 7 bases, with 19 bases sitting between them. CDR3 size: 16 residues. Germline CDR1 is KGHSH and CDR2 is LQKENI. The CDR3 coding sequence is TGTGCCAGCTCGTCACCCGCGGGGGCCCCCAATTCACCCCTCCACTTT. Its protein is CASSSPAGAPNSPLHF.

V is TRBV18 and J is TRBJ2-4, with D perhaps TRBD1 (6 bases). V was pared by 7 bases and J by 8 bases, with 24 bases between. Germline CDR1 reads KGHSH; CDR2 reads LQKENI. This CDR3 comprises 16 residues. The CDR3 spells CASFHSQMRGTYIQYF. The CDR3 coding sequence is TGTGCCAGCTTCCACTCCCAGATGAGGGGGACGTACATTCAGTACTTC. Variable domain in full (rest from reference TRBV18 and TRBJ2-4): NAGVMQNPRHLVRRRGQEARLRCSPMKGHSHVYWYRQLPEEGLKFMVYLQKENIIDESGMPKERFSAEFPKEGPSILRIQQVVRGDSAAYFCASFHSQMRGTYIQYFGAGTRLSVL.

With respect to this clone: Other DNA sequences in the sample encode the same CDR3. This sequence joins TRBV28 and TRBJ1-5; 7 bases are a match to TRBD1. The CDR3 length is 15 residues. J was trimmed by 4 bases and V by 3 bases; bases with no gene match: 6. Germline loops: CDR1 MDHEN, CDR2 SYDVKM. The CDR3 loop is CASSLPGGGNQPQHF. Here the CDR3 DNA reads TGTGCCAGCAGTTTGCCAGGGGGAGGAAATCAGCCCCAGCATTTT.

V usage is TRBV24-1 and J usage is TRBJ2-7; a weak D match, TRBD1 (5 bases). Germline CDR1 KGHDR, CDR2 SFDVKD. The CDR3 sequence is 11 residues long. V was shortened by 9 bases and J by 4 bases, with 9 bases between the two germline ends. CDR3 DNA: TGTGCCACCTCGCAGGGATACGAGCAGTACTTC. Translation: CATSQGYEQYF.

The chain carries TRBV27 and TRBJ1-2; 10 bases are a match to TRBD1. The CDR3 sequence is 14 residues long. Germline loops: CDR1 MNHEY, CDR2 SMNVEV (reference sequence). V lost 4 bases to trimming and J lost 6 bases; unmatched junction nucleotides: 5. As DNA, the CDR3 is TGTGCCAGCAGTTCCCAGACAGGGGGCAATGGCTACACCTTC. Encoded protein: CASSSQTGGNGYTF.

The V gene is TRBV18, the J gene TRBJ2-5, with TRBD2 matching over 11 bases. CDR3 length: 15 amino acids. Germline V CDR1 and CDR2: KGHSH, LQKENI. Trimming cost V 3 bases and J 5 bases; bases outside gene matches: 5. CDR3 sequence (DNA): TGTGCCAGCTCACCGCAGACTAGCGGGATGGAGACCCAGTACTTC. It translates to CASSPQTSGMETQYF.

V gene TRBV18 combines with J gene TRBJ2-5, with TRBD1 as a possible D gene (5 bases). The germline V gene encodes CDR1 KGHSH and CDR2 LQKENI. V was pared by 3 bases and J by 1 base, with 15 bases between. This CDR3 has 16 residues. CDR3 nucleotides: TGTGCCAGCTCACCGCCGAATAGGGGTACCCAAGAGACCCAGTACTTC. Residues: CASSPPNRGTQETQYF.

V usage is TRBV7-9 and J usage is TRBJ1-4; D ambiguous. Per the germline V gene, CDR1 is SEHNR and CDR2 is FQNEAQ (reference sequence). With 0 bases removed from V and 4 bases from J, the gap between germline ends came to 9 bases. The CDR3 is 15 residues long. Here the CDR3 reads CASSLARSLNEKLFF. The CDR3 DNA sequence: TGTGCCAGCAGCTTAGCACGGAGCCTTAATGAAAAACTGTTTTTT.

V is TRBV5-1 and J is TRBJ2-1; D is possibly TRBD2 (6 bases). Germline V gene lookup returns CDR1 SGHRS and CDR2 YFSETQ. V gave up 4 bases and J gave up 2 bases, with 16 bases separating them. The CDR3 spans 16 residues. The CDR3 coding sequence is TGCGCCAGCAGCAACCGGGACTTGACTACCTACAATGAGCAGTTCTTC. This sequence encodes CASSNRDLTTYNEQFF. Based on the CDR3 plus reference TRBV5-1 and TRBJ2-1, the full variable domain is KAGVTQTPRYLIKTRGQQVTLSCSPISGHRSVSWYQQTPGQGLQFLFEYFSETQRNKGNFPGRFSGRQFSNSRSEMNVSTLELGDSALYLCASSNRDLTTYNEQFFGPGTRLTVL.

This chain connects TRBV27 to TRBJ2-3; 13 bases agree with TRBD2. Looked up from germline, CDR1 is MNHEY and CDR2 is SMNVEV (reference sequence). The CDR3 extends over 21 amino acids. V shed 6 bases and J 4 bases; nucleotides not matched to a gene: 22. The CDR3 nucleotides read TGTGCCAGCAGGAGAACAGGACTAGCGGGAGCTAATCGTCCTTTCTCAGATACGCAGTATTTT. As protein: CASRRTGLAGANRPFSDTQYF.

This clone was picked up one time. The chain couples TRBV28 to TRBJ1-1; 8 bases are a match to TRBD1. There are 15 residues in the CDR3. Unmatched junction bases numbered 7, after V lost 3 bases and J lost 4 bases. Germline CDR1 MDHEN, CDR2 SYDVKM. The CDR3 loop is CASSFAGGLFTEAFF. DNA of the CDR3: TGTGCCAGCAGTTTCGCAGGGGGCTTGTTCACTGAAGCTTTCTTT.